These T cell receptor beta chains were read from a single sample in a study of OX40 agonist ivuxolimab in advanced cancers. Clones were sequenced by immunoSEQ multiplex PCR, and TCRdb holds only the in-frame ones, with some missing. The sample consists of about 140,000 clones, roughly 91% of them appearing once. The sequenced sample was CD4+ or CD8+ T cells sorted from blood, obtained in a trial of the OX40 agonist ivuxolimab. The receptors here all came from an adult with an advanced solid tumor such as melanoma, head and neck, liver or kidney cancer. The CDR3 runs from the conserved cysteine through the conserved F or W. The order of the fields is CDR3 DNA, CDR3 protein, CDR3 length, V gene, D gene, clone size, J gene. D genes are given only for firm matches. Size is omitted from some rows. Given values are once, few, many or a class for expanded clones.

CDR3nt: TGTGCCACTCTTTGGCCGGGACAGGGAGACACTGAAGCTTTCTTT
CDR3aa: CATLWPGQGDTEAFF
len: 15
v_gene: TRBV19
d_gene: TRBD1
abundance: -
j_gene: TRBJ1-1

CDR3nt: TGTGCCAGCAGCTTCCGCACTAGCGCTAGCTCCTACAATGAGCAGTTCTTC
CDR3aa: CASSFRTSASSYNEQFF
len: 17
v_gene: TRBV7-2
d_gene: TRBD2
abundance: -
j_gene: TRBJ2-1

CDR3nt: TGTGCCAGCAGCCCAAGGGTGCAGAGTACTGAAGCTTTCTTT
CDR3aa: CASSPRVQSTEAFF
len: 14
v_gene: TRBV7-7
d_gene: -
abundance: -
j_gene: TRBJ1-1

CDR3nt: TGTGCCATCAGTGAGTCGCCGGGGAGCTCCTACAATGAGCAGTTCTTC
CDR3aa: CAISESPGSSYNEQFF
len: 16
v_gene: TRBV10-3
d_gene: -
abundance: -
j_gene: TRBJ2-1

CDR3nt: TGTGCCAGCAGCCAGACTACGCAGTATTTT
CDR3aa: CASSQTTQYF
len: 10
v_gene: TRBV14
d_gene: -
abundance: -
j_gene: TRBJ2-3

CDR3nt: TGCGCCAGCAGCTTGGGGGTGGTGACCTACGAGCAGTACTTC
CDR3aa: CASSLGVVTYEQYF
len: 14
v_gene: TRBV5-1
d_gene: -
abundance: once
j_gene: TRBJ2-7

CDR3nt: TGTGCCAGTAGTACGGGGACAGCCGGTTTTAGCAATCAGCCCCAGCATTTT
CDR3aa: CASSTGTAGFSNQPQHF
len: 17
v_gene: TRBV19
d_gene: TRBD1
abundance: -
j_gene: TRBJ1-5

CDR3nt: TGTGCCAGTAGTACCCCGGGACAGGGGGTCGGTTCACCCCTCCACTTT
CDR3aa: CASSTPGQGVGSPLHF
len: 16
v_gene: TRBV19
d_gene: TRBD1
abundance: -
j_gene: TRBJ1-6

CDR3nt: TGTGCCAGCAGCTTCATCGGTCAGGGGCAAGAGACCCAGTACTTC
CDR3aa: CASSFIGQGQETQYF
len: 15
v_gene: TRBV7-8
d_gene: -
abundance: -
j_gene: TRBJ2-5

CDR3nt: TGTGCCAGCAGCGCCCCGGGACTAGCGATTGGGAATGAGCAGTTCTTC
CDR3aa: CASSAPGLAIGNEQFF
len: 16
v_gene: TRBV9
d_gene: TRBD2
abundance: -
j_gene: TRBJ2-1